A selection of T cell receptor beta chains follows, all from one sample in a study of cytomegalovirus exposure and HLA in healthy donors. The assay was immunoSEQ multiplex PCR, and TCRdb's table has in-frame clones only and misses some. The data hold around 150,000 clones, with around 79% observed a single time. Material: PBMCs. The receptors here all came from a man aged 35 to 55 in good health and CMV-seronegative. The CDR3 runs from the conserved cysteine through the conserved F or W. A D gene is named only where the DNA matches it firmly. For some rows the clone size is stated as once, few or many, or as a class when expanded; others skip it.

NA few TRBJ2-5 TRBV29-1 CSMRATYQETQYF
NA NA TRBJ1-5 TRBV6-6 CASSPGGNHQPQHF
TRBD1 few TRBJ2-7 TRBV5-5 CASSLGDRVVYEQYF
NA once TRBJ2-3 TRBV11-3 CASSLGTASKDTQYF
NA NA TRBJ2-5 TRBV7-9 CASSFSGHDQETQYF
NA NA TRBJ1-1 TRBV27 CASRSGVSPAFF
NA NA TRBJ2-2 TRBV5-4 CASSLGGGASTGELFF
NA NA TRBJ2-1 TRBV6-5 CASSWRGNEQFF
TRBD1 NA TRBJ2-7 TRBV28 CASSFSRIRDRGFSYEQYF
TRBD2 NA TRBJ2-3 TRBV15 CATSRAWTSGRGDTQYF
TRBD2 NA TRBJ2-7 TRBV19 CASSIVTSGSSEQYF
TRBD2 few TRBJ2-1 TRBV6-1 CASSESIPGLAGSEQFF
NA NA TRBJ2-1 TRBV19 CASSGRGAYNEQFF
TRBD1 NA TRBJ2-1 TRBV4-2 CASSQEDRGSYNEQFF
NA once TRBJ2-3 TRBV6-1 CASSELRADTQYF
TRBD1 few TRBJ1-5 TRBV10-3 CAISGGTGGNQPQHF
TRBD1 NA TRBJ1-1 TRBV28 CASSPDRENTEAFF
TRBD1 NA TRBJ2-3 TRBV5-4 CASSSRSGQGRTDTQYF
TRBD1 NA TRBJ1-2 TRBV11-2 CASSSGQGDGYTF
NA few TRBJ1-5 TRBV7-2 CASSPSGGNQPQHF
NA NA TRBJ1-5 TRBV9 CASSAGTFGNQPQHF
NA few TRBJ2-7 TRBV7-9 CSSSELSPYEQYF
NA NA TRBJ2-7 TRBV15 CATTNAAGTGVDEQYF
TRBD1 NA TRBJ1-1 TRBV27 CASSLQRGRVGRTEAFF